This paragraph covers one T cell receptor beta chain sequence. Trimming cost V 4 bases and J 0 bases, with 16 bases left between them. Germline CDR1 and CDR2: MNHEY and SVGAGI. This CDR3 contains 16 residues. This sample is part of a study of cytomegalovirus exposure and HLA in healthy donors. The PCR used 60 Vbeta and 13 Jbeta primers. The data were produced by immunoSEQ multiplex PCR, yet TCRdb's version contains in-frame clones alone and is incomplete. The sample lists fewer than 200,000 clones; roughly 85% were seen once. The donors gave bone marrow, and they were healthy. This clonotype originated in a woman aged 40 to 55 in good health and CMV-seronegative. The chain has TRBV6-5 and TRBJ2-7, with a weak D call TRBD2 (7 bases). Sequences were obtained from PBMCs. The CDR3 region is CASSSIGGLSSYEQYF. The CDR3, as DNA: TGTGCCAGCAGTTCAATAGGGGGACTAAGCTCCTACGAGCAGTACTTC.